One sample yielded the 30 T cell receptor beta chains listed below, sequenced in a study of early T cells in non-severe SARS-CoV-2 infection listed by TCRdb under 2021. Library preparation employed 5' RACE. Data came from a NextSeq 500. TCRdb reran the public reads through fastp at Q25 and MiXCR, keeping productive beta chains. Every CDR3 protein is listed once, alongside the most common genes and DNA of its rows. The sample data list more than 20,000 distinct CDR3 sequences, and 3.5% to 4.5% of these were observed just once. The ten largest clonotypes hold about 1.5% of the sample. Sequencing used whole blood. All receptors derive from an adult who was a healthcare worker with PCR-confirmed SARS-CoV-2 infection or an uninfected control (not recorded which).

The rearrangement joins TRBV30 to TRBJ1-1, with D perhaps matching TRBD1 (6 bases). The CDR3 sequence is 16 residues long. Germline values: CDR1 GTSNPN, CDR2 SVGIG (reference sequence). V shed 1 base and J shed 7 bases, with 22 bases lying between them. CDR3 loop: CAWSAQGYRDRVEAFF. CDR3 sequence (DNA): TGTGCCTGGAGTGCCCAGGGCTACAGGGACCGGGTTGAAGCTTTCTTT.

This clonotype was observed a few times. The genes are TRBV19 and TRBJ2-1, with 8 nucleotides matching TRBD2. Trimming took 5 bases from V and 1 from J; bases not matched to a gene: 7. The CDR3 totals 16 residues. Germline CDR1 and CDR2: LNHDA and SQIVND (reference sequence). The CDR3 nucleotides are TGTGCCAGTAGTTCCCCGGGACTAGGATCCTACAATGAGCAGTTCTTC. Amino acids: CASSSPGLGSYNEQFF. Supplemented by reference TRBV19 and TRBJ2-1, the full variable domain reads DGGITQSPKYLFRKEGQNVTLSCEQNLNHDAMYWYRQDPGQGLRLIYYSQIVNDFQKGDIAEGYSVSREKKESFPLTVTSAQKNPTAFYLCASSSPGLGSYNEQFFGPGTRLTVL.

The chain combines TRBV12-3 or TRBV12-4 with TRBJ1-6; TRBD1 might be the D (5 bases). The CDR3 covers 12 residues. V lost 7 bases and J 8 bases, leaving 9 bases between the germline ends. This chain's CDR3 is CASTRGDSPLHF. The CDR3 DNA reads TGTGCCAGCACCCGAGGGGATTCACCCCTCCACTTT.

This clonotype was counted many times. This chain connects TRBV6-5 to TRBJ2-2; TRBD2 aligns across 8 bases. The CDR3 has 14 amino acids. J gave up 7 bases and V 6 bases, and 7 bases lay outside the gene matches. From germline, CDR1 is MNHEY and CDR2 SVGAGI. CDR3 amino acids: CASRWTSTGGELFF. The CDR3 nucleotides are TGTGCCAGCAGGTGGACTAGCACAGGCGGGGAGCTGTTTTTT.

This clonotype was counted at least ten times. The chain combines TRBV7-3 with TRBJ2-2; D might be TRBD2 (6 bases). Germline loops: CDR1 SGHTA, CDR2 FQGTGA. Trimming removed 5 bases from V and 7 bases from J, with 11 bases in between. CDR3 length equals 13 residues. Here the CDR3 reads CASSPSGGGELFF. CDR3 in DNA: TGTGCCAGCAGCCCGTCCGGGGGCGGGGAGCTGTTTTTT.

The CDR3 reads CASSSSRGLHNEQFF. Here the CDR3 DNA reads TGTGCCAGCAGCTCTAGTCGAGGGCTGCACAATGAGCAGTTCTTC. The chain uses TRBV25-1 and TRBJ2-1; D may be TRBD2 (5 bases). The V end lost 6 bases, the J end lost 5 bases, and 17 bases lay between the germline ends. Per germline, CDR1 MGHDK and CDR2 SYGVNS. This CDR3 spans 15 amino acids.

This clonotype has a count of ten or more. The chain couples TRBV7-2 to TRBJ2-5; TRBD1 matches at 9 bases. Trimming took 4 bases from V and 5 from J; bases not matched to a gene: 5. The CDR3 is 14 amino acids. From germline, CDR1 is SGHTA and CDR2 FQGNSA. CDR3 residues: CASSSTGGSETQYF. The CDR3 bases are TGTGCCAGCAGCTCGACAGGGGGTTCGGAGACCCAGTACTTC.

The table lists this clonotype with many counts. The V gene is TRBV4-1, the J gene TRBJ2-3, with 14 bases that match TRBD2. Germline CDR1 MGHRA, CDR2 YSYEKL. The CDR3 runs 18 residues. Losses at the gene ends were 5 bases for V and 4 bases for J; bases not matched to a gene: 11. The CDR3: CASSKPPGLAGASDTQYF. DNA for the CDR3: TGCGCCAGCAGCAAACCCCCGGGACTAGCGGGGGCCTCAGATACGCAGTATTTT.

A few counts support this clonotype. The V gene is TRBV7-2, the J gene TRBJ2-7; D is ambiguous. Germline values: CDR1 SGHTA, CDR2 FQGNSA. There are 12 residues in the CDR3. V was trimmed by 5 bases and J by 4 bases, leaving 9 bases between them. This chain's CDR3 is CASSPAPYEQYF. The CDR3 DNA reads TGTGCCAGCAGCCCAGCCCCGTACGAGCAGTACTTC.

The chain couples TRBV6-2 or TRBV6-3 to TRBJ2-7, with 9 bases matching TRBD2. The CDR3 contains 14 residues. Germline V gene lookup returns CDR1 MNHEY and CDR2 SVGEGT. After removal of 7 bases from V and 2 bases from J, the junction contained 6 bases not matched to a gene. Here the CDR3 DNA reads TGTGCCAGCACCTTAGCGGGGGTCGCCTACGAGCAGTACTTC. Protein product: CASTLAGVAYEQYF.

This clonotype was detected ten times or more. The V gene is TRBV15, the J gene TRBJ2-5; no reliable D call. Germline V gives CDR1 LNHNV, CDR2 YYDKDF (reference sequence). The CDR3 covers 16 residues. Trimming left V 1 base short and J 4 bases short, with 16 bases between. The CDR3 reads CATSRVLVARRETQYF. As DNA, the CDR3 is TGTGCCACCAGCAGAGTATTGGTAGCCCGCCGAGAGACCCAGTACTTC.

Comments on this clonotype: This sequence may be a read error, since a much larger clone differs from it by one base. This chain uses TRBV20-1 with TRBJ2-1; no definite D call. Germline V gives CDR1 DFQATT, CDR2 SNEGSKA (reference sequence). The CDR3 has 14 residues. V lost 0 bases, J lost 12 bases, and 18 bases lay in between. CDR3 sequence reads: CSARDPARLYVQFF. CDR3 bases: TGCAGTGCTAGAGACCCGGCAAGGTTGTATGTGCAGTTCTTC.

The chain links TRBV18 to TRBJ2-3; 7 bases map to TRBD1. Germline V gene sequence: CDR1 KGHSH, CDR2 LQKENI. The CDR3 extends over 16 amino acids. Unmatched junction bases numbered 4, after V lost 1 base and J lost 0 bases. Written as DNA, the CDR3 is TGTGCCAGCTCACCACAGGGGGCGACTAGCACAGATACGCAGTATTTT. Amino acids: CASSPQGATSTDTQYF.

This clonotype is labeled medium-sized. The V and J genes are TRBV7-9 and TRBJ2-7; 9 bases are shared with TRBD2. V lost 4 bases to trimming and J lost 6 bases; unmatched junction nucleotides: 13. The CDR3 covers 16 residues. Germline V CDR1 and CDR2: SEHNR, FQNEAQ (reference sequence). CDR3 bases: TGTGCCAGCAGCTCCAACCTTGGGACTAGCTCTCCCGAGCAGTACTTC. Translated: CASSSNLGTSSPEQYF.

The table lists this clonotype with many counts. The J gene is TRBJ2-4, the V gene TRBV30, with D unresolved. CDR1 GTSNPN and CDR2 SVGIG come from the germline V gene (reference sequence). This CDR3 is 15 amino acids long. V was cut by 0 bases and J by 0 bases, with 9 bases left in between. The CDR3 DNA reads TGTGCCTGGAGTGTTGACCGGATAGCCAAAAACATTCAGTACTTC. Its protein product is CAWSVDRIAKNIQYF.

The sample holds many counts of this clonotype. The V gene is TRBV11-3, the J gene TRBJ1-4, with 8 bases fitting TRBD1. After removal of 4 bases from V and 6 bases from J, the junction contained 7 bases not matched to a gene. Germline V lookup: CDR1 SGHNT, CDR2 YENEEA. This CDR3 spans 15 amino acids. The CDR3 protein is CASSSGQAGDEKLFF. CDR3 DNA: TGTGCCAGCAGCTCGGGACAGGCTGGGGATGAAAAACTGTTTTTT.

This clonotype was observed many times. The chain combines TRBV12-3 or TRBV12-4 with TRBJ1-5; 7 nucleotides agree with TRBD1. The V segment lost 9 bases and the J segment 4 bases; nucleotides outside the gene matches: 12. The CDR3 runs 15 residues. CDR3 sequence: CASQPERGRNQPQHF. The DNA for the CDR3 is TGTGCCAGTCAGCCGGAAAGGGGGCGGAATCAGCCCCAGCATTTT.

The chain uses TRBV20-1 and TRBJ2-1, with no clear D. CDR3 length equals 13 residues. The germline gives CDR1 DFQATT, CDR2 SNEGSKA (reference sequence). V was pared by 7 bases and J by 8 bases, with 18 bases between. This chain's CDR3 is CSGLSGFVYEQFF. CDR3 in DNA: TGCAGTGGCTTGTCCGGTTTTGTTTATGAGCAGTTCTTC.

This clonotype was detected ten times or more. V and J are TRBV20-1 and TRBJ2-5; tentatively, D is TRBD1 (5 bases). The V gene's germline CDR1 is DFQATT and CDR2 SNEGSKA (reference sequence). The V gene lost 0 bases and the J gene lost 2 bases, with 16 bases spanning the gap. The length of the CDR3 is 16 residues. The CDR3 coding sequence is TGCAGTGCTAGAGATTACGACAGCCAAATTCAAGAGACCCAGTACTTC. Protein: CSARDYDSQIQETQYF.

In its sample, this clonotype was seen many times. The CDR3 protein is CASSTANQPQHF. The CDR3 nucleotides read TGTGCCAGCTCAACTGCCAATCAGCCCCAGCATTTT. The chain links TRBV18 to TRBJ1-5, with D unresolved. Germline-derived CDR1 and CDR2 are KGHSH and LQKENI. Trimming removed 5 bases at V and 3 bases at J, with 5 bases between. The CDR3 has 12 residues.

The chain carries TRBV6-6 and TRBJ1-5, with a tentative D call TRBD1 (6 bases). Per germline, CDR1 MNHNY and CDR2 SVGAGI (reference sequence). The CDR3 loop spans 13 amino acids. V was trimmed by 5 bases and J by 5 bases, leaving 10 bases between them. CDR3 DNA: TGTGCCAGCAGTCCGGACAGATATCAGCCCCAGCATTTT. This sequence encodes CASSPDRYQPQHF.

By proportion, this clonotype is medium-sized. V is TRBV27 and J is TRBJ2-2, with D possibly being TRBD1 (6 bases). The CDR3 has 13 amino acids. V was pared by 6 bases and J by 7 bases, with 12 bases between. Per germline, CDR1 MNHEY and CDR2 SMNVEV (reference sequence). The CDR3 bases are TGTGCCAGCAGGGTGGACAGCTTCGGGGAGCTGTTTTTT. It is translated as CASRVDSFGELFF.

This clonotype was observed at least ten times. The J gene is TRBJ1-6, the V gene TRBV20-1; 7 bases map to TRBD1. The ends lost 5 bases at V and 6 bases at J; junction bases unmatched: 10. Germline-derived CDR1 and CDR2 are DFQATT and SNEGSKA (reference sequence). This CDR3 spans 15 amino acids. In DNA, the CDR3 is TGCAGTGCTCCTGACAGGGCCGGGGGTAATTCACCCCTCCACTTT. This gives the protein CSAPDRAGGNSPLHF.

A note on this clonotype: A much larger clonotype is one base distant, so this may be a read error. Given the absence of the conserved phenylalanine or tryptophan at the CDR3 end, a read error is likely. The CDR3 region has the DNA TGTGCCAGCAGTTACCCCGGGGCGGGGATCTACGAGCAGTACTCC. It codes for CASSYPGAGIYEQYS. This rearrangement joins TRBV6-5 to TRBJ2-7; possible D gene TRBD2, 6 bases. Germline V CDR1 and CDR2: MNHEY, SVGAGI. The CDR3 runs 15 residues. Trimming cost V 2 bases and J 3 bases, with 14 bases left between them.

This clonotype qualifies as medium-sized. This chain links TRBV12-3 or TRBV12-4 with TRBJ2-7; D not resolved. The CDR3 runs 12 residues. Trimming cost V 2 bases and J 4 bases, with 6 bases left between them. CDR3 loop: CASSLRPYEQYF. As DNA, the CDR3 is TGTGCCAGCAGTTTACGGCCTTACGAGCAGTACTTC.

This clonotype was detected ten times or more. The CDR3 DNA sequence: TGTGCCAGCAGCCCCCCACTAGCGGGGCAGTATTTT. It is translated as CASSPPLAGQYF. This chain connects TRBV7-9 to TRBJ2-3; 9 bases are a match to TRBD2. The junction had 5 bases not matched to a gene; V was cut back by 5 bases and J by 11 bases. This CDR3 is 12 amino acids long. Germline V gene data show CDR1 as SEHNR and CDR2 as FQNEAQ (reference sequence).

The table lists this clonotype with many counts. The V and J genes are TRBV5-1 and TRBJ2-7; TRBD2 agrees at 11 bases. Trimming at V came to 4 bases and at J to 4 bases, leaving 10 bases not matched to a gene. Germline-derived CDR1 and CDR2 are SGHRS and YFSETQ. The CDR3 has 16 amino acids. CDR3 in DNA: TGCGCCAGCAGCCTTGGTCACGGGACTAGCGGATACGAGCAGTACTTC. Its translation: CASSLGHGTSGYEQYF.

As for this clonotype: This may stem from a read error, because a much larger clone lies one nucleotide away. This chain joins TRBV12-3 or TRBV12-4 and TRBJ2-3; weak D call: TRBD1 (6 bases). The CDR3 consists of 16 residues. CDR3 amino acids: CVSSPLGGASTDTQYF. In DNA form, the CDR3 reads TGTGTCAGCAGTCCCTTAGGGGGAGCTAGCACAGATACGCAGTATTTT.

This clonotype was counted ten times or more. This rearrangement joins TRBV6-2 or TRBV6-3 to TRBJ2-5; D is unresolved. Germline lookup yields CDR1 MNHEY and CDR2 SVGEGT. V was pared by 3 bases and J by 3 bases, with 5 bases between. The CDR3 is 12 amino acids. CDR3 DNA: TGTGCCAGCAGTTATTCCGAAGAGACCCAGTACTTC. This codes for CASSYSEETQYF.

This clonotype is labeled as medium-sized. The V gene is TRBV12-3 or TRBV12-4, the J gene TRBJ2-7, with D hard to call. CDR3 size: 12 residues. Trimming cost V 5 bases and J 3 bases, with 8 bases left between them. The CDR3 loop reads CASSRVDYEQYF. The CDR3 DNA is TGTGCCAGCAGTCGGGTCGACTACGAGCAGTACTTC.